This TCR beta chain was sequenced for a study of Ad26.COV2.S vaccination and SARS-CoV-2 variants. Background on the study: Donor was one of the participants in the Ad26.COV2.S arm of the COV1001 trial. Study conclusions and caveats: Following vaccination, spike-specific CD8+ and CD4+ T cell responses reportedly exhibited substantial breadth.

The treatment is: around 19 received Ad26.COV2.S at low or high dose, single or two shots; a few received placebo; per-sample allocation not given. The investigators took samples on day 63 after the first vaccine or placebo injection. This clone was observed a handful of times. Antigen: not known. The length of the CDR3 is 14 residues. V shed 5 bases and J 4 bases; nucleotides not matched to a gene: 6. The germline V gene encodes CDR1 LNHDA and CDR2 SQIVND (reference sequence). TCRdb's table, derived via immunoSEQ multiplex PCR, lists solely in-frame clones and lacks some. The data contain some 450,000 clones, about 90% of them singletons.

The rearrangement joins TRBV19 to TRBJ1-1; 8 bases agree with TRBD1. The specimen was peripheral blood, collected in a trial of Ad26.COV2.S vaccine versus placebo. This TCR came from a person aged 18-65 years who received the Ad26.COV2.S COVID-19 vaccine or a placebo. As DNA, the CDR3 is TGTGCCAGTAGTGTCAGGGGGCCGGGCACTGAAGCTTTCTTT. Its translation is CASSVRGPGTEAFF. Full variable domain (outside the CDR3, taken from reference TRBV19 and TRBJ1-1): DGGITQSPKYLFRKEGQNVTLSCEQNLNHDAMYWYRQDPGQGLRLIYYSQIVNDFQKGDIAEGYSVSREKKESFPLTVTSAQKNPTAFYLCASSVRGPGTEAFFGQGTRLTVV.